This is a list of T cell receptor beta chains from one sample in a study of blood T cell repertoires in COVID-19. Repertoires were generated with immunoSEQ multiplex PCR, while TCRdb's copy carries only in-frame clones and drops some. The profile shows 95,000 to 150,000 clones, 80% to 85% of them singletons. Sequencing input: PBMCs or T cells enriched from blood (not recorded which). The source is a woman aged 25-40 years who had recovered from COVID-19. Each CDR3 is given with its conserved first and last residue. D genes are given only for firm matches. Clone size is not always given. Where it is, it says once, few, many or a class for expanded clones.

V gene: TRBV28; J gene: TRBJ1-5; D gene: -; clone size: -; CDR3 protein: CASSITGTPGGNQPQHF; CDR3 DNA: TGTGCCAGCAGTATAACCGGGACACCAGGAGGCAATCAGCCCCAGCATTTT
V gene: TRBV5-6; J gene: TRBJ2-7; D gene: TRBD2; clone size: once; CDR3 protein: CASSLVAGGPYEQYF; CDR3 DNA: TGTGCCAGCAGCTTGGTTGCGGGAGGGCCTTACGAGCAGTACTTC
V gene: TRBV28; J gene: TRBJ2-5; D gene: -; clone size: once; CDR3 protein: CASSLLGRGQETQYF; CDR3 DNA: TGTGCCAGCAGTTTATTAGGAAGGGGGCAAGAGACCCAGTACTTC
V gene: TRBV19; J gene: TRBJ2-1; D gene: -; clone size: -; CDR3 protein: CASSPLGPFASQFF; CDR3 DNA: TGTGCCAGTAGTCCCCTTGGTCCCTTCGCGTCGCAGTTCTTC
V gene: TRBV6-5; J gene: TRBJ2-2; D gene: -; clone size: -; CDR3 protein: CASTRTVTGELFF; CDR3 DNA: TGTGCCAGCACTAGGACAGTGACCGGGGAGCTGTTTTTT
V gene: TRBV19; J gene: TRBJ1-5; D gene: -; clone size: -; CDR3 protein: CASMRAFNQPQHF; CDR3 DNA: TGTGCCAGTATGAGGGCTTTCAATCAGCCCCAGCATTTT
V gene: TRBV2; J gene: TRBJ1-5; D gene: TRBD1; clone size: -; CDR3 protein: CASKGGQGGNQPQHF; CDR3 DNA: TGTGCCAGCAAGGGGGGACAGGGCGGCAATCAGCCCCAGCATTTT
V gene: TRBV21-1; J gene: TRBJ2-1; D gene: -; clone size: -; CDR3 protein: CASSRREVNEQFF; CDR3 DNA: TGTGCCAGCTCTCGGCGGGAGGTCAATGAGCAGTTCTTC
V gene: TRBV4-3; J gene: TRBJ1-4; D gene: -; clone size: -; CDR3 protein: CASSQDGGGRNEKLFF; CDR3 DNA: TGCGCCAGCAGCCAAGACGGGGGGGGCCGAAATGAAAAACTGTTTTTT
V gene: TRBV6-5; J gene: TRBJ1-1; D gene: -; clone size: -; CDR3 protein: CASRVYRVMNTEAFF; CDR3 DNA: TGTGCCAGCAGAGTGTACAGGGTTATGAACACTGAAGCTTTCTTT
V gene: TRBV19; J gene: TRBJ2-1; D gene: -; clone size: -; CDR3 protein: CASSASGPSYNEQFF; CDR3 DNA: TGTGCCAGTAGTGCGAGCGGTCCCTCCTACAATGAGCAGTTCTTC
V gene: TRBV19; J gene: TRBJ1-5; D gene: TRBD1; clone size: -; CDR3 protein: CASSMGRGKRPQHF; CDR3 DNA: TGTGCCAGTAGTATGGGCAGGGGGAAGCGGCCCCAGCATTTT
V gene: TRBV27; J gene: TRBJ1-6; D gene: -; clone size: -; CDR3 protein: CASSQFSAYNSPLHF; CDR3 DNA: TGTGCCAGCAGCCAATTCTCGGCCTATAATTCACCCCTCCACTTT
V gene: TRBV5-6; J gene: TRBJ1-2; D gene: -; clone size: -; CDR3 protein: CASSISGARIFGYTF; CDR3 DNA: TGTGCCAGCAGCATCTCAGGGGCGCGCATATTTGGCTACACCTTC
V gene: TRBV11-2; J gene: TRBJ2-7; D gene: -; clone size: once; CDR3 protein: CASSFQRHYEQYF; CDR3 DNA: TGTGCCAGCAGCTTCCAGCGGCACTACGAGCAGTACTTC
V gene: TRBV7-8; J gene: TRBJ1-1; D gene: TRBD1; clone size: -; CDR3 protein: CASSPQTGMVKAFF; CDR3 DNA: TGTGCCAGCAGCCCACAGACAGGGATGGTGAAGGCTTTCTTT
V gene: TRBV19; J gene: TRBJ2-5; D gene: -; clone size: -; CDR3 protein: CASSIVRAETQYF; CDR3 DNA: TGTGCCAGTAGTATCGTCAGGGCGGAGACCCAGTACTTC
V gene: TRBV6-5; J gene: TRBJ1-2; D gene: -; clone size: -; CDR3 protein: CASSFRGGGYTF; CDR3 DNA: TGTGCCAGCAGTTTTCGGGGAGGAGGCTACACCTTC
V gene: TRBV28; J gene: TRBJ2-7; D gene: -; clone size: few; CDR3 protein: CASSPSGTKQSYEQYF; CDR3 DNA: TGTGCCAGCAGTCCGAGCGGGACAAAGCAATCCTACGAGCAGTACTTC
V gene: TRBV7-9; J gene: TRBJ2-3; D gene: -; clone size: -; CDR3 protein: CASSLYGTSDTQYF; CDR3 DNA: TGTGCCAGCAGCTTATACGGTACCTCAGATACGCAGTATTTT
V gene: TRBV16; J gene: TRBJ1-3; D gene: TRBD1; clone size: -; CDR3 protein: CASSQSFTGVDGNTIYF; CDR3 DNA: TGTGCCAGCAGCCAATCGTTTACAGGGGTTGATGGAAACACCATATATTTT
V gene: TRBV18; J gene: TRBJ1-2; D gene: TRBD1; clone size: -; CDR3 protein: CASSTGQGIYGYTF; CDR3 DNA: TGTGCCAGCTCAACGGGACAGGGGATCTATGGCTACACCTTC
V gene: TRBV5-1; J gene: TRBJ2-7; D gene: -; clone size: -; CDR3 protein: CASSTPQAPYEQYF; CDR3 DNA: TGCGCCAGCAGCACCCCACAGGCCCCCTACGAGCAGTACTTC
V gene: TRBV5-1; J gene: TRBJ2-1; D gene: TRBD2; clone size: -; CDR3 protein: CASSLVPGLAGDEQFF; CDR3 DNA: TGCGCCAGCAGCCTGGTACCGGGACTAGCGGGAGATGAGCAGTTCTTC
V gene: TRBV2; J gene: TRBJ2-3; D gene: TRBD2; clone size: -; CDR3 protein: CASKLAGSGTDTQYF; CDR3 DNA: TGTGCCAGCAAACTAGCGGGATCAGGCACAGATACGCAGTATTTT
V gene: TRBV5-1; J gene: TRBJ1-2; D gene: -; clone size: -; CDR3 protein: CASSLFRDSTNYGYTF; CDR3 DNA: TGCGCCAGCAGCCTCTTCCGGGACTCCACTAACTATGGCTACACCTTC
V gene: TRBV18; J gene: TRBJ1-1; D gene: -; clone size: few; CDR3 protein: CASRRTTGTEAFF; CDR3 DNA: TGTGCCAGCAGAAGGACTACTGGGACTGAAGCTTTCTTT
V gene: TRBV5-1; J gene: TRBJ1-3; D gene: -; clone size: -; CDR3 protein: CASSFDSFSGNTIYF; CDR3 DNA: TGCGCCAGCAGCTTTGACAGCTTCTCTGGAAACACCATATATTTT
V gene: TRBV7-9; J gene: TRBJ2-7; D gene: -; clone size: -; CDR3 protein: CASRSPGLKETQYF; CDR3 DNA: TGTGCCAGCAGATCCCCGGGACTCAAGGAAACTCAGTACTTC
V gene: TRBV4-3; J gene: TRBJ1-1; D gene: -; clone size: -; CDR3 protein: CASSQDNQGYTEAFF; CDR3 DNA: TGCGCCAGCAGCCAAGATAACCAGGGATACACTGAAGCTTTCTTT
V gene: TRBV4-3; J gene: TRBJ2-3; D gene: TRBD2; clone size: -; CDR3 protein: CASSQDPSGSTTDTQYF; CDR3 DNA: TGCGCCAGCAGCCAAGATCCTAGCGGGAGCACCACAGATACGCAGTATTTT
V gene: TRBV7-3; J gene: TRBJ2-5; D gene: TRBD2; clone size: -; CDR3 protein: CASSSRRTSGTETQYF; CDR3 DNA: TGTGCCAGCAGCTCCCGAAGGACTAGCGGGACAGAGACCCAGTACTTC
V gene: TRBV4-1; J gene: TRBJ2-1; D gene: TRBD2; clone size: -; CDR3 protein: CASSLLASGRAVYNEQFF; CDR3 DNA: TGCGCCAGCAGCCTTCTTGCCAGCGGGAGAGCTGTTTACAATGAGCAGTTCTTC
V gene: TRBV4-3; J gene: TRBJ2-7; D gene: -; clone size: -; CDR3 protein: CASSQETGLRSSYEQYF; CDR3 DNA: TGCGCCAGCAGCCAAGAGACGGGATTAAGGAGCTCCTACGAGCAGTACTTC
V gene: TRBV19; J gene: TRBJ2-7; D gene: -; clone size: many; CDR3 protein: CASSIAGVRSEQYF; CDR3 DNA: TGTGCCAGTAGTATCGCCGGGGTTCGTTCCGAGCAGTACTTC
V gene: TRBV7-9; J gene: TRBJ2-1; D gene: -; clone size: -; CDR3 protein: CASSPAGSSYNEQFF; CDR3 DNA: TGTGCCAGCAGCCCGGCGGGGAGCTCCTACAATGAGCAGTTCTTC
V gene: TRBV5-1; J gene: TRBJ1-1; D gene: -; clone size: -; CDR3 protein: CASSLVPGASPTEAFF; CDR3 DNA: TGCGCCAGCAGCTTGGTTCCAGGGGCGTCCCCCACTGAAGCTTTCTTT
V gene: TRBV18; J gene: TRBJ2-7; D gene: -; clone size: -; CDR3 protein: CASSPPRGYSGYEQYF; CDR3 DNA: TGTGCCAGCTCACCACCGCGCGGGTATAGCGGCTACGAGCAGTACTTC
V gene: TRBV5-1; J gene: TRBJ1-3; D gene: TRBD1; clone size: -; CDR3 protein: CASSIAGGSGNTIYF; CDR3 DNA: TGCGCCAGCAGCATAGCAGGGGGCTCTGGAAACACCATATATTTT
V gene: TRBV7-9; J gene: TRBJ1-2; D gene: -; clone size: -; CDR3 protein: CASSLGDTRSYGYTF; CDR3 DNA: TGTGCCAGCAGCTTAGGGGACACGCGGAGCTATGGCTACACCTTC
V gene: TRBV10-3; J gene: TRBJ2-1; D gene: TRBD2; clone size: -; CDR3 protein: CAISELGSGRNNEQFF; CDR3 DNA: TGTGCCATCAGTGAGTTGGGTAGCGGGAGAAACAATGAGCAGTTCTTC
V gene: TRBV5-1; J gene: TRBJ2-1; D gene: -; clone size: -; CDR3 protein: CASRPSPEGTNEQFF; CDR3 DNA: TGCGCCAGCAGGCCCTCACCGGAGGGGACGAATGAGCAGTTCTTC
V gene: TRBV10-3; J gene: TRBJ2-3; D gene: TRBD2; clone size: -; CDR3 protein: CAIRTSGVADTQYF; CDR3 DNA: TGTGCCATTAGGACTAGCGGGGTCGCAGATACGCAGTATTTT
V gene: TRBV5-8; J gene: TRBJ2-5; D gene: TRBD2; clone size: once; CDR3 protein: CASQRETQETQYF; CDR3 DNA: TGTGCAAGTCAGCGGGAGACCCAAGAGACCCAGTACTTC
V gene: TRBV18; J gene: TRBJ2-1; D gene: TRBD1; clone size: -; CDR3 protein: CASSPITAGGSGQFF; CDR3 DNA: TGTGCCAGCTCACCAATTACGGCAGGGGGTTCTGGGCAGTTCTTC
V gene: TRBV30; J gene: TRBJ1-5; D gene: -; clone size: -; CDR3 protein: CAWRGDGSNQPQHF; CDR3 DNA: TGTGCCTGGAGAGGAGACGGTAGCAATCAGCCCCAGCATTTT
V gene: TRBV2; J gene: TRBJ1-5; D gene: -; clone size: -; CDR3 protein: CASSVGGEWGNQPQHF; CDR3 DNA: TGTGCCAGCAGTGTGGGGGGGGAATGGGGCAATCAGCCCCAGCATTTT
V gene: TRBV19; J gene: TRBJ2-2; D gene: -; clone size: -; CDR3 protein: CASSSLLDSNTGELFF; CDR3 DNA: TGTGCCAGTAGTTCCTTACTAGACTCGAACACCGGGGAGCTGTTTTTT
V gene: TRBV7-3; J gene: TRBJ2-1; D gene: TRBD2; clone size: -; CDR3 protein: CASSLRGGSNEQFF; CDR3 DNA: TGTGCCAGCAGCTTACGGGGCGGGAGCAATGAGCAGTTCTTC
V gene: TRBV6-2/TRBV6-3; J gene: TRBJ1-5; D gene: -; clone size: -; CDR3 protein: CASSYAGNRNQPQHF; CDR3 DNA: TGTGCCAGCAGTTACGCAGGGAATCGCAATCAGCCCCAGCATTTT
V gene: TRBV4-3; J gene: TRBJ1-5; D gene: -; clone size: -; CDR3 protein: CASSQVTGNQPQHF; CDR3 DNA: TGCGCCAGCAGCCAAGTTACAGGGAATCAGCCCCAGCATTTT
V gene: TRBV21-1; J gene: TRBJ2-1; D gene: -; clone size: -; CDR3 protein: CASSKEGERHSSYNEQFF; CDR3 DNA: TGTGCCAGCAGCAAAGAGGGGGAGCGGCACAGCTCCTACAATGAACAGTTCTTC
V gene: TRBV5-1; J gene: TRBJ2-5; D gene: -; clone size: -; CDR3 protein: CASSKTRHQETQYF; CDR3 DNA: TGCGCCAGCAGCAAGACACGGCACCAAGAGACCCAGTACTTC
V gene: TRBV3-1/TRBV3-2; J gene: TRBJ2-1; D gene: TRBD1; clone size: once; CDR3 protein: CASSQVTGGAYNEQFF; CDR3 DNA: TGTGCCAGCAGCCAAGTGACAGGGGGCGCCTACAATGAGCAGTTCTTC
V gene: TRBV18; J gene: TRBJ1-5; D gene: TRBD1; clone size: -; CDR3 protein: CASSPTGISNQPQHF; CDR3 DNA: TGTGCCAGCTCACCGACAGGGATTAGCAATCAGCCCCAGCATTTT
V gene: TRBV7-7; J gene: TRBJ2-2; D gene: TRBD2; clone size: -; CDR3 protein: CASKRLAVTGELFF; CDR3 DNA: TGTGCTAGCAAGAGACTAGCGGTCACCGGGGAGCTGTTTTTT
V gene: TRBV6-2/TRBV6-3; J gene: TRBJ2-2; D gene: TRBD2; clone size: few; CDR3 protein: CASSFASGRINTGELFF; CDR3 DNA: TGTGCCAGCAGTTTTGCTAGCGGGAGGATAAACACCGGGGAGCTGTTTTTT
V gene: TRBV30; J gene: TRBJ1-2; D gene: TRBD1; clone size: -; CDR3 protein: CAWSDRARWYGYTF; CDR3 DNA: TGTGCCTGGAGCGACAGGGCCCGATGGTATGGCTACACCTTC
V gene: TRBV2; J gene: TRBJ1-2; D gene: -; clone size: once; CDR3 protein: CASSGGRGAYGYTF; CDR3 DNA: TGTGCCAGCAGTGGGGGCCGGGGGGCCTATGGCTACACCTTC